This note documents a single TCR beta chain sequence. As yet, its antigen is unknown. The CDR3 runs 19 residues. The germline V gene has CDR1 SGHVS and CDR2 FQNEAQ. V was pared by 4 bases and J by 0 bases, with 19 bases between. This sample was included in a study of T cell repertoires in cytomegalovirus infection. Across the study: Researchers turned to recently identified HLA-C-restricted CMV epitopes as well as well-studied HLA-B-restricted ones.

Regarding the study as a whole: What dominated the ex vivo response were HLA-C-restricted CMV-specific TCR beta clonotypes. The cumulative frequency of public TCR beta families distinguished individuals who carried CMV together with the relevant HLA.

MiXCR, applied by TCRdb to the reads, yields one record per CDR3 protein. Of 570,000 or so distinct CDR3 sequences detected, approximately 40% appear once; the ten largest clones hold roughly 50%. Sequences were derived from cultured PBMCs, sampled from culture after CMV antigen stimulation. The receptor was isolated from a human donor in good health (CMV status not recorded). Some clones in this sample may be carry-over from other donors' samples. J is TRBJ2-6 and V is TRBV7-8, with D unclear. CDR3 bases: TGTGCCAGCAGCTCCATTGACCTACTGATATCCTCTGGGGCCAACGTCCTGACTTTC. Its protein is CASSSIDLLISSGANVLTF.